A selection of T cell receptor beta chains follows, all from one sample in a study of blood T cell repertoires in COVID-19. Assay used: immunoSEQ multiplex PCR; TCRdb lists only in-frame clones, some missing. The top ten hold 1.8% of the sample, which has roughly 120,000 clones, approximately 90% seen once. Sequenced: peripheral blood. The receptors come from a human donor with active COVID-19. The donor label of this sample is uncertain. Each CDR3 is given with its conserved first and last residue. A D gene is named only where the DNA matches it firmly. Size tells how often a clone was seen (once, few, many) or the class of an expanded clone, and some rows leave it out.

TRBD1 once TRBJ1-2 TRBV4-3 CASSQGTGATTGGYTF TGCGCCAGCAGCCAAGGGACAGGGGCTACCACGGGGGGCTACACCTTC
. . TRBJ1-3 TRBV6-5 CATAVINRAGNTIYF TGTGCCACCGCGGTAATCAACAGGGCTGGAAACACCATATATTTT
TRBD1 . TRBJ1-2 TRBV5-1 CASSLGTAYGYTF TGCGCCAGCAGCCTAGGGACAGCCTATGGCTACACCTTC
. . TRBJ2-1 TRBV7-2 CASSSRGPTYNEQFF TGTGCCAGCAGCTCCAGGGGCCCCACCTACAATGAGCAGTTCTTC
TRBD1 once TRBJ2-5 TRBV7-9 CASSRQGFQETQYF TGTGCCAGCAGCCGACAGGGGTTCCAAGAGACCCAGTACTTC
. . TRBJ2-7 TRBV7-6 CASSFRQASYEQYF TGTGCCAGCAGCTTCCGACAGGCCTCCTACGAGCAGTACTTC
. . TRBJ1-5 TRBV10-3 CAISESAGSQPQHF TGTGCCATCAGTGAGTCGGCCGGGAGTCAGCCCCAGCATTTT
. once TRBJ2-7 TRBV3-1/TRBV3-2 CASTSPRGRNF TGTGCCAGCACCTCCCCGCGGGGTCGGAACTTC
TRBD1 . TRBJ2-1 TRBV5-1 CASNRGTDNEQFF TGCGCCAGCAACAGGGGTACCGACAATGAGCAGTTCTTC
. once TRBJ2-3 TRBV6-2/TRBV6-3 CASSSVGTDTQYF TGTGCCAGCAGTTCTGTAGGCACAGATACGCAGTATTTT
TRBD1 . TRBJ1-6 TRBV5-1 CASSREGQGNSPLHF TGCGCCAGCAGTAGAGAGGGACAGGGGAATTCACCCCTCCACTTT
. . TRBJ2-3 TRBV6-2/TRBV6-3 CASSRRTIDLGTDTQYF TGTGCCAGCAGCCGCCGAACTATCGACCTTGGGACAGATACGCAGTATTTT
TRBD1 . TRBJ1-1 TRBV19 CASSEDRGRRTEAFF TGTGCCAGTAGTGAAGACAGGGGGCGGAGAACTGAAGCTTTCTTT
TRBD2 . TRBJ2-3 TRBV7-3 CASSSGLHSTDTQYF TGTGCCAGCAGCTCGGGACTACACAGCACAGATACGCAGTATTTT
. . TRBJ2-5 TRBV7-8 CASSANRVSGETQYF TGTGCCAGCAGCGCGAACAGGGTTTCGGGAGAGACCCAGTACTTC
TRBD2 . TRBJ2-3 TRBV6-5 CASSRGGPSTDTQYF TGTGCCAGCTCACGCGGGGGACCTAGCACAGATACGCAGTATTTT
. . TRBJ1-1 TRBV9 CASSVGSTLSDTEAFF TGTGCCAGCAGCGTAGGGTCCACCCTATCGGACACTGAAGCTTTCTTT
. . TRBJ2-7 TRBV6-5 CASRDPRGNHEQYF TGTGCCAGCAGAGACCCCAGGGGCAACCACGAGCAGTACTTC
. . TRBJ1-5 TRBV2 CASERGGVSNQPQHF TGTGCCAGCGAGCGAGGGGGGGTTAGCAATCAGCCCCAGCATTTT
. . TRBJ1-2 TRBV5-1 CASSLAGEGVSNYGYTF TGCGCCAGCAGCTTGGCCGGGGAGGGGGTTTCTAACTATGGCTACACCTTC
TRBD2 . TRBJ2-2 TRBV5-5 CASSPSILAGGNTGELFF TGTGCCAGCAGCCCCTCCATTCTAGCGGGGGGGAACACCGGGGAGCTGTTTTTT
. . TRBJ2-3 TRBV28 CASSLRGGFTDTQYF TGTGCCAGCAGTTTAAGGGGGGGGTTCACAGATACGCAGTATTTT
TRBD2 . TRBJ2-7 TRBV14 CASSQISGGSSYEQYF TGTGCCAGCAGCCAAATCAGCGGGGGGTCCTCCTACGAGCAGTACTTC
. . TRBJ2-3 TRBV2 CASSAGDSSTDTQYF TGTGCCAGCAGTGCGGGGGACTCTAGCACAGATACGCAGTATTTT
TRBD1 . TRBJ1-1 TRBV2 CASSVTGVNTEAFF TGTGCCAGCAGTGTGACAGGGGTGAACACTGAAGCTTTCTTT
. . TRBJ1-3 TRBV11-1 CASSVTGGSGNTIYF TGTGCCAGCAGCGTAACAGGTGGCTCTGGAAACACCATATATTTT
TRBD1 . TRBJ1-6 TRBV2 CASSGDRGLSPLHF TGTGCCAGCAGTGGAGACAGGGGGCTTTCACCCCTCCACTTT
. . TRBJ1-2 TRBV18 CASSPSQGVSNYGYTF TGTGCCAGCTCACCGAGCCAAGGAGTGTCTAACTATGGCTACACCTTC
. once TRBJ1-1 TRBV21-1 CASTGDRGYGNTEAFF TGTGCCAGCACGGGGGACAGGGGGTACGGGAACACTGAAGCTTTCTTT
. . TRBJ1-1 TRBV5-1 CASSATALNTEAFF TGCGCCAGCAGCGCGACAGCGCTGAACACTGAAGCTTTCTTT
TRBD1 . TRBJ1-1 TRBV29-1 CSVGGDSITEAFF TGCAGCGTTGGGGGGGACAGCATCACTGAAGCTTTCTTT
. . TRBJ1-6 TRBV15 CATSRDAGSYNSPLHF TGTGCCACCAGCAGAGATGCGGGCTCCTATAATTCACCCCTCCACTTT
. . TRBJ2-3 TRBV4-3 CASSQVLTSTDTQYF TGCGCCAGCAGCCAAGTTTTGACTAGCACAGATACGCAGTATTTT
. . TRBJ1-5 TRBV4-3 CASSPLGRQQPQHF TGCGCCAGCAGTCCACTAGGGCGACAACAGCCCCAGCATTTT
TRBD2 . TRBJ2-5 TRBV27 CASSGAGGSETQYF TGTGCCAGCAGTGGGGCGGGGGGATCCGAGACCCAGTACTTC
. . TRBJ2-1 TRBV28 CASSTGLYYNEQFF TGTGCCAGCAGCACCGGGTTATACTACAATGAGCAGTTCTTC
TRBD1 . TRBJ1-2 TRBV28 CASSDTQGAFYGYTF TGTGCCAGCAGTGACACACAGGGGGCTTTCTATGGCTACACCTTC
. few TRBJ1-1 TRBV19 CASSFRNTEAFF TGTGCCAGTAGTTTCAGGAACACTGAAGCTTTCTTT
TRBD1 once TRBJ1-2 TRBV7-2 CASSYGTGGIYGYTF TGTGCCAGCAGCTACGGGACAGGGGGGATCTATGGCTACACCTTC
. . TRBJ2-1 TRBV5-1 CASSLVAGALNEQFF TGCGCCAGCAGCTTGGTGGCGGGGGCCCTCAATGAGCAGTTCTTC
. . TRBJ1-2 TRBV5-8 CASSLSQTVPGYTF TGTGCCAGCAGCTTGTCACAGACGGTCCCTGGCTACACCTTC
. . TRBJ1-1 TRBV4-1 CASSRSPLGGATEAFF TGCGCCAGCAGCCGCAGCCCCCTCGGAGGGGCCACTGAAGCTTTCTTT
TRBD1 . TRBJ1-1 TRBV19 CASTYSGTAYTEAFF TGTGCCAGTACCTACTCCGGGACAGCTTACACTGAAGCTTTCTTT
TRBD1 . TRBJ1-5 TRBV5-6 CASSLHGTGGTQPQHF TGTGCCAGCAGCTTGCACGGGACAGGGGGGACTCAGCCCCAGCATTTT
. . TRBJ1-2 TRBV27 CASRRTGTTNYGYTF TGTGCCAGCAGGCGAACCGGGACTACTAACTATGGCTACACCTTC
. . TRBJ2-1 TRBV5-1 CASSLAGPDNEQFF TGCGCCAGCAGCTTAGCGGGCCCCGACAATGAGCAGTTCTTC
TRBD2 . TRBJ2-7 TRBV5-6 CASSGLASEQYF TGTGCCAGCAGCGGACTAGCGTCTGAGCAGTACTTC
TRBD1 once TRBJ1-1 TRBV11-2 CASSPRDSSNTEAFF TGTGCCAGCAGCCCCCGGGACAGCTCGAACACTGAAGCTTTCTTT
. . TRBJ1-1 TRBV19 CASKGAMNTEAFF TGTGCCAGTAAAGGGGCGATGAACACTGAAGCTTTCTTT
. once TRBJ1-6 TRBV18 CASSPPPSRRSYNSPLHF TGTGCCAGCTCACCACCGCCCAGTCGGAGGTCCTATAATTCACCCCTCCACTTT
. . TRBJ2-6 TRBV7-3 CASTRGPLSGANVLTF TGTGCCAGCACGCGTGGGCCTCTTTCGGGGGCCAACGTCCTGACTTTC
. . TRBJ2-4 TRBV4-3 CASSQTTRNIQYF TGCGCCAGCAGCCAAACCACTAGGAACATTCAGTACTTC
TRBD2 . TRBJ2-7 TRBV15 CATSRVSLAGGLSSYEQYF TGTGCCACCAGCAGAGTCTCGCTAGCGGGGGGACTCTCCTCCTACGAGCAGTACTTC
TRBD1 . TRBJ2-5 TRBV7-8 CASSPTGGAGETQYF TGTGCCAGCAGCCCGACAGGGGGCGCCGGGGAGACCCAGTACTTC
. . TRBJ1-2 TRBV15 CATSPAGSRTNYGYTF TGTGCCACCAGCCCAGCAGGGTCCCGAACTAACTATGGCTACACCTTC